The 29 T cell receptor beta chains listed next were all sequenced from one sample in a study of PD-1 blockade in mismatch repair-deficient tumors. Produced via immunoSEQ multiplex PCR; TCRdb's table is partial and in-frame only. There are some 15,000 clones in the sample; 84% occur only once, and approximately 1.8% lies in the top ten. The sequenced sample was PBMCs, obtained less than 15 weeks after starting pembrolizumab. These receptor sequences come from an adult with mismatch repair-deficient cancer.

CDR3 in amino acids: CASSDPRERYTGELFF. Here the CDR3 DNA reads TGCGCCAGCAGCGACCCACGGGAGCGGTACACCGGGGAGCTGTTTTTT. The rearrangement uses TRBV4-1 and TRBJ2-2, with D perhaps TRBD2 (6 bases). This CDR3 comprises 16 residues. Germline V gives CDR1 MGHRA, CDR2 YSYEKL. The ends were cut back, 5 bases at V and 3 bases at J, with 16 bases in the middle.

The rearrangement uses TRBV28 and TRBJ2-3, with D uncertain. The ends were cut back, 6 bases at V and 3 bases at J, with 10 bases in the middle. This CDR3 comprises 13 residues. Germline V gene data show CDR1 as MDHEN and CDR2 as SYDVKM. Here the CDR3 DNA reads TGTGCCAGCAGCTCCCCCAGGACAGATACGCAGTATTTT. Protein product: CASSSPRTDTQYF.

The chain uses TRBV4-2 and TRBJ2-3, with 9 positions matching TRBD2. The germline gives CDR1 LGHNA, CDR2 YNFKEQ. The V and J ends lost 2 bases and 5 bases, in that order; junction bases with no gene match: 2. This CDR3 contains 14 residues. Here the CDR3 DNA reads TGTGCCAGCAGCCAAAAGCGGGAGGTAGATACGCAGTATTTT. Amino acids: CASSQKREVDTQYF.

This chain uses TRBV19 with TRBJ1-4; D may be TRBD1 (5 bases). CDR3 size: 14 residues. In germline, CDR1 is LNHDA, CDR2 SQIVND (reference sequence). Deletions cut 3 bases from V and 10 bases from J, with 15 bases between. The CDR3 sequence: CASSIEDSQRKLFF. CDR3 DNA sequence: TGTGCCAGTAGTATCGAAGACAGCCAGCGAAAACTGTTTTTT. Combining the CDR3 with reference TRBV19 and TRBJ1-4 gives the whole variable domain DGGITQSPKYLFRKEGQNVTLSCEQNLNHDAMYWYRQDPGQGLRLIYYSQIVNDFQKGDIAEGYSVSREKKESFPLTVTSAQKNPTAFYLCASSIEDSQRKLFFGSGTQLSVL.

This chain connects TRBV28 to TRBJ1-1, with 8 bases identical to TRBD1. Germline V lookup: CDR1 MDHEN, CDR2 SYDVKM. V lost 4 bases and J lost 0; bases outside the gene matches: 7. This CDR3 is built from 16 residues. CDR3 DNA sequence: TGTGCCAGCAGTTACCGGACAGGGCGGGTGAACACTGAAGCTTTCTTT. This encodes CASSYRTGRVNTEAFF.

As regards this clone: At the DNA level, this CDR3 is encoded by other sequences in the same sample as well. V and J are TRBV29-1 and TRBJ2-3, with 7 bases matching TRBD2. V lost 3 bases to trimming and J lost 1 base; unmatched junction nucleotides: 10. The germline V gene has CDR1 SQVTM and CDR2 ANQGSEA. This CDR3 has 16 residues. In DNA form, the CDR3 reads TGCAGCGTTGATGGGGCGGGAGATTTGGGCACAGATACGCAGTATTTT. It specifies CSVDGAGDLGTDTQYF.

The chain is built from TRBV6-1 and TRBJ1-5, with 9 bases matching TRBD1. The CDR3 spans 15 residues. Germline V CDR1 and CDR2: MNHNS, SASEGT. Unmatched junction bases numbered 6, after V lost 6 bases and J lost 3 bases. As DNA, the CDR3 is TGTGCCAGCAGCACCTGGACAGGGGTCAATCAGCCCCAGCATTTT. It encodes CASSTWTGVNQPQHF.

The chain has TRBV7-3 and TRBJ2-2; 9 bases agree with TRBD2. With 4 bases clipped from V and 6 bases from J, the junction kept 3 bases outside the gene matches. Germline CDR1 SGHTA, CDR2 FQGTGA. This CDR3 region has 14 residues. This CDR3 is CASSYGGRAGELFF. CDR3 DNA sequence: TGTGCCAGCAGCTACGGCGGGAGGGCCGGGGAGCTGTTTTTT.

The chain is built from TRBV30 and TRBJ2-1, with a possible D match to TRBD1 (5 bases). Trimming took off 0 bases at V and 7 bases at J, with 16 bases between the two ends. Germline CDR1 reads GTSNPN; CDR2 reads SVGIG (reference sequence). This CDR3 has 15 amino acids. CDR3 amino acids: CAWSVGQGRWNEQFF. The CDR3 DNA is TGTGCCTGGAGTGTGGGGCAGGGAAGGTGGAATGAGCAGTTCTTC.

The CDR3 region is CAWSVAYSGSNQPQHF. In DNA, the CDR3 is TGTGCCTGGAGTGTGGCCTACAGTGGCAGCAATCAGCCCCAGCATTTT. The genes are TRBV30 and TRBJ1-5, with D hard to call. With 0 bases removed from V and 1 base from J, the gap between germline ends came to 13 bases. Germline CDR1 and CDR2: GTSNPN and SVGIG (reference sequence). The CDR3 has 16 residues.

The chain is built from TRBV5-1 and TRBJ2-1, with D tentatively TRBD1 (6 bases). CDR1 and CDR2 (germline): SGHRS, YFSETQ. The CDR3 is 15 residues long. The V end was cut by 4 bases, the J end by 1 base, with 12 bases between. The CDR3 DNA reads TGCGCCAGCAGCGACGACAGGTTTTCCTACAATGAGCAGTTCTTC. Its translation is CASSDDRFSYNEQFF.

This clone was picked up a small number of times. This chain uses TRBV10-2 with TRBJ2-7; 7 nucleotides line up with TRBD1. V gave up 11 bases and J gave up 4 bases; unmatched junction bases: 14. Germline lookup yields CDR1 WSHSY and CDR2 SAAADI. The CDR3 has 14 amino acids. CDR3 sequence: CASGGSRSPYEQYF. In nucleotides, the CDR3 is TGCGCCTCAGGGGGATCTAGGAGTCCTTACGAGCAGTACTTC.

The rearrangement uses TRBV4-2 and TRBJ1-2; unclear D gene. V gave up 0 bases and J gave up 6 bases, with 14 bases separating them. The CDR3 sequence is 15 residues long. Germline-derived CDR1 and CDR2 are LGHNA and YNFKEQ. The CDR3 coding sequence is TGTGCCAGCAGCCAAGACTACGGCCGCGGGGATGGCTACACCTTC. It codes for CASSQDYGRGDGYTF.

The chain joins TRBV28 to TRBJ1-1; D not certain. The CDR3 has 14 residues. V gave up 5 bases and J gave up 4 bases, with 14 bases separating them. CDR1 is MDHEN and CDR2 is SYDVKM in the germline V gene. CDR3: CASSPPRGGTEAFF. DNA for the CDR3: TGTGCCAGCAGTCCCCCTCGGGGAGGCACTGAAGCTTTCTTT.

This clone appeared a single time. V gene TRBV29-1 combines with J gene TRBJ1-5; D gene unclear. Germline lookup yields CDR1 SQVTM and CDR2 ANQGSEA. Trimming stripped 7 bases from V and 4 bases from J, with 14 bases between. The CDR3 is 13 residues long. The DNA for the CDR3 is TGCAGCGCCGGAACGGGGATGAATCAGCCCCAGCATTTT. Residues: CSAGTGMNQPQHF.

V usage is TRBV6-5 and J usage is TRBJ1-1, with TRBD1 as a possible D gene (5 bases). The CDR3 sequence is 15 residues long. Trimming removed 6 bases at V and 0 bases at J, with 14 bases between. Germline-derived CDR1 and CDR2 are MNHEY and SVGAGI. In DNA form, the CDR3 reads TGTGCCAGCAGCAGAGACAGATACATGAACACTGAAGCTTTCTTT. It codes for CASSRDRYMNTEAFF.

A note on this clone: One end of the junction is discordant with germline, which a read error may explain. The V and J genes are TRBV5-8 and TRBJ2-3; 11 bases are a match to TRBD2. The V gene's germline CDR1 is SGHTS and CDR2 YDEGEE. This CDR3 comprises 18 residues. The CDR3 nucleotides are TGTGCCAGCAGCTTGTCTCTTGGGTCGGGACTAGCGGCAGAAACGCAGTATTTT. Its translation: CASSLSLGSGLAAETQYF.

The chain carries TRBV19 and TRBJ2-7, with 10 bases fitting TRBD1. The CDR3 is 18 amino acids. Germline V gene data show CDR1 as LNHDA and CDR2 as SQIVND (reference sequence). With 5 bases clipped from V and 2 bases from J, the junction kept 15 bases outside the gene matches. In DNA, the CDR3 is TGTGCCAGTAGTGTTTCCCGGGACAGGGGACGGAGGACCTACGAGCAGTACTTC. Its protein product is CASSVSRDRGRRTYEQYF. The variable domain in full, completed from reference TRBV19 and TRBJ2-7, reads DGGITQSPKYLFRKEGQNVTLSCEQNLNHDAMYWYRQDPGQGLRLIYYSQIVNDFQKGDIAEGYSVSREKKESFPLTVTSAQKNPTAFYLCASSVSRDRGRRTYEQYFGPGTRLTVT.

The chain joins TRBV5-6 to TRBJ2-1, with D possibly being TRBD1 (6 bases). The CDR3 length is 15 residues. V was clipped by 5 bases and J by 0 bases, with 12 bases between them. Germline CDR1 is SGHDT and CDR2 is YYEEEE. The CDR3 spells CASSYDRSSYNEQFF. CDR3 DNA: TGTGCCAGCAGTTATGACAGGAGCTCCTACAATGAGCAGTTCTTC.

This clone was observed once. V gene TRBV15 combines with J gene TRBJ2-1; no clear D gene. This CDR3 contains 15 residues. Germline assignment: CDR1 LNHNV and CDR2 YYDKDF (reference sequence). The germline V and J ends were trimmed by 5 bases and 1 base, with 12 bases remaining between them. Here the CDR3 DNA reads TGTGCCACCAGCCGAGCTGACTGGTCCTACAATGAGCAGTTCTTC. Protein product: CATSRADWSYNEQFF. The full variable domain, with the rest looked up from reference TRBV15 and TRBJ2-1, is DAMVIQNPRYQVTQFGKPVTLSCSQTLNHNVMYWYQQKSSQAPKLLFHYYDKDFNNEADTPDNFQSRRPNTSFCFLDIRSPGLGDTAMYLCATSRADWSYNEQFFGPGTRLTVL.

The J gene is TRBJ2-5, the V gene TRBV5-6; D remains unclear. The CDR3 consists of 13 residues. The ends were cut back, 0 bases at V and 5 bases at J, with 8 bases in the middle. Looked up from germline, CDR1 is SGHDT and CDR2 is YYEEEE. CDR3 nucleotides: TGTGCCAGCAGCTTGGACTTACGGGAGACCCAGTACTTC. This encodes CASSLDLRETQYF.

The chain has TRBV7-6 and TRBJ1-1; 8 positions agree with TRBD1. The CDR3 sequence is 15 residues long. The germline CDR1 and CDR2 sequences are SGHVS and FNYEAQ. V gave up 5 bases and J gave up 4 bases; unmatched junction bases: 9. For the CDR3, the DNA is TGTGCCAGCAGCCCACCCCCGCAGGGGGCCACTGAAGCTTTCTTT. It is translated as CASSPPPQGATEAFF.

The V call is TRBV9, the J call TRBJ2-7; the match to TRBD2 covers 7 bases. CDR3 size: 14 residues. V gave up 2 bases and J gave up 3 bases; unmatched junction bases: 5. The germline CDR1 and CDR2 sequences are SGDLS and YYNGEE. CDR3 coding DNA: TGTGCCAGCAGCGTCGGACTAGACCTCTACGAGCAGTACTTC. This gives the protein CASSVGLDLYEQYF.

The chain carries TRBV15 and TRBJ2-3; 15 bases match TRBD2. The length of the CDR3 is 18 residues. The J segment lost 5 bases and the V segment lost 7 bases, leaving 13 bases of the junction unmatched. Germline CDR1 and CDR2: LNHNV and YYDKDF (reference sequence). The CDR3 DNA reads TGTGCCACCACCTGGGGACTAGCGGGAGGCTCGGTGGAAGATACGCAGTATTTT. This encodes CATTWGLAGGSVEDTQYF.

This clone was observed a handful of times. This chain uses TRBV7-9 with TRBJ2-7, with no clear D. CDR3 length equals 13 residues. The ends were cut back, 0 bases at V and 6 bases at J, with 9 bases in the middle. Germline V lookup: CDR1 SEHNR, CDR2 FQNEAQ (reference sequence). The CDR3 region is CASSLAFAGEQYF. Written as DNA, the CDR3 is TGTGCCAGCAGCTTAGCGTTTGCAGGCGAGCAGTACTTC.

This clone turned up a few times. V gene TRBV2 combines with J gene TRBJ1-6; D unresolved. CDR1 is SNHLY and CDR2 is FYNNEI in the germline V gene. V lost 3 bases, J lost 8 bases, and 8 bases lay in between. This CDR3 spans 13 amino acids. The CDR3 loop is CASSEATYSPLHF. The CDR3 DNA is TGTGCCAGCAGTGAGGCCACGTATTCACCCCTCCACTTT.

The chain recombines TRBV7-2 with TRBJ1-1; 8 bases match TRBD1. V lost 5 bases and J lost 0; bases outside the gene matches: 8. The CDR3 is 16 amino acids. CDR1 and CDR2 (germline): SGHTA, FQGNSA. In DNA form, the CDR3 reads TGTGCCAGCAGCGAACGACAGGGGCGCATGAACACTGAAGCTTTCTTT. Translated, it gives CASSERQGRMNTEAFF.

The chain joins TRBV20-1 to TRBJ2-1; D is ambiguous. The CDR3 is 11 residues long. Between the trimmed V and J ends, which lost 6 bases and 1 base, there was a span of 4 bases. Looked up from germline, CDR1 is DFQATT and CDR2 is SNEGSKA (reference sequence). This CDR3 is CSATSYNEQFF. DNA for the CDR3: TGCAGTGCGACATCCTACAATGAGCAGTTCTTC.

DNA for the CDR3: TGTGCCAGCAGTTTAGCAGGGGGCAAAATTGGAAACACCATATATTTT. Protein product: CASSLAGGKIGNTIYF. The genes are TRBV28 and TRBJ1-3; 8 bases align to TRBD1. The CDR3 sequence is 16 residues long. The V gene end was trimmed by 2 bases and the J gene end by 3 bases; junction bases not matched to a gene: 6. Germline loops: CDR1 MDHEN, CDR2 SYDVKM.